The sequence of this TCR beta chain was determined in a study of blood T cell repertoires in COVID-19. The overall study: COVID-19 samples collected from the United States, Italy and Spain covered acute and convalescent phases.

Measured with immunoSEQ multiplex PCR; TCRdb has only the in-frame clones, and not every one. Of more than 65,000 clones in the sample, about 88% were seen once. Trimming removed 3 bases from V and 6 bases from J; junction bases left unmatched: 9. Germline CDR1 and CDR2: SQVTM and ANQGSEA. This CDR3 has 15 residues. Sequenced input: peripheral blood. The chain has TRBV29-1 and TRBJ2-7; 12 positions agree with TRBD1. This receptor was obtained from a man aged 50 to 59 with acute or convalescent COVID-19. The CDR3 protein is CSVDQRDRGRIEQYF. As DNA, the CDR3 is TGCAGCGTTGATCAGCGGGACAGGGGGCGCATCGAGCAGTACTTC.